Detailed here is one T cell receptor (beta chain). Its target is unknown. The sample belongs to a study of T cells after posttransplantation cyclophosphamide. The repertoire was sequenced with immunoSEQ multiplex PCR; TCRdb's copy has only in-frame clones and lacks some. In the table there are 32,000 or so clones, about 87% of which are singletons. Overall study findings and caveats: Skin or GI-infiltrating T cells shared few TRB sequences with blood. Recipient CMV seropositivity and CMV reactivation strongly tracked TRB clonality. Donor CD8+ memory clones often dominated recipient blood repertoires at later times.

With 6 bases clipped from V and 2 bases from J, the junction kept 4 bases outside the gene matches. Germline loops: CDR1 SGHVS, CDR2 FQNEAQ. The CDR3 totals 14 residues. This sequence originates from a woman between 40 and 50 years old with a blood cancer, CMV-positive, and with a related stem cell donor. The rearrangement uses TRBV7-8 and TRBJ2-1; 7 nucleotides line up with TRBD2. The sequencing sample was made of PBMCs. CDR3 sequence (DNA): TGTGCCAGCAGTTCCGGGACTACCTACAATGAGCAGTTCTTC. This sequence encodes CASSSGTTYNEQFF. Using reference TRBV7-8 and TRBJ2-1 for the parts outside the CDR3, the full variable domain is GAGVSQSPRYKVAKRGQDVALRCDPISGHVSLFWYQQALGQGPEFLTYFQNEAQLDKSGLPSDRFFAERPEGSVSTLKIQRTQQEDSAVYLCASSSGTTYNEQFFGPGTRLTVL.